The text below deals with one T cell receptor beta chain. This sample is drawn from a study of shared clonotypes between healthy human individuals. The CDR3 loop spans 15 amino acids. Germline CDR1 reads MDHEN; CDR2 reads SYDVKM. V gave up 2 bases and J gave up 1 base; unmatched junction bases: 4. CD4+ cells underwent separation, giving CD45RA+ naive and CD45RA-negative memory subsets. Measured with immunoSEQ multiplex PCR; TCRdb has only the in-frame clones, and not every one. The sample lists millions of clones; over 90% were seen once. The TCR comes from a man between 18 and 29 years old in good health. Some clones in this sample may be carry-over from other donors' samples. V and J are TRBV28 and TRBJ1-1; 7 nucleotides match TRBD1. Sequenced: naive CD4+ T cells from PBMCs. Subset denoted: CD45RA+ positively selected. The CDR3 DNA is TGTGCCAGCAGTTTAGGGGACAGAGGGAACACTGAAGCTTTCTTT. This gives the protein CASSLGDRGNTEAFF. Using reference TRBV28 and TRBJ1-1 for the parts outside the CDR3, the full variable domain is DVKVTQSSRYLVKRTGEKVFLECVQDMDHENMFWYRQDPGLGLRLIYFSYDVKMKEKGDIPEGYSVSREKKERFSLILESASTNQTSMYLCASSLGDRGNTEAFFGQGTRLTVV.